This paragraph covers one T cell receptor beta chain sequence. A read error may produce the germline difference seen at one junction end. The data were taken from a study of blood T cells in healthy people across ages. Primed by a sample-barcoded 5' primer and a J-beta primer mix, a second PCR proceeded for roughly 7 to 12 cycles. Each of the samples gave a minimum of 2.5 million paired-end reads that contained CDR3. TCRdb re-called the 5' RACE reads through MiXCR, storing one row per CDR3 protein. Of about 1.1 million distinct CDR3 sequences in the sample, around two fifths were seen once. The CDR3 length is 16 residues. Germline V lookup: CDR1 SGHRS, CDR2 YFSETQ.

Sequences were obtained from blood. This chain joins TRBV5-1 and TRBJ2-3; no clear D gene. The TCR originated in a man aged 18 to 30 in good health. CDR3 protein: CAGSPWTESSTDTQYF. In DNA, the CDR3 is TGCGCCGGCAGCCCATGGACGGAATCTAGCACAGATACGCAGTATTTT.